This T cell receptor beta chain was sequenced during a study of blood T cell repertoires in COVID-19. Looking at the study overall: The origin of the acute and convalescent COVID-19 samples was the United States, Italy and Spain.

A COVID-19 case had been met by exposed participants during the 2 weeks before study entry. Under the authors' procedure: Cell counts per sample came from amplifying reference gene primers. TCRdb's table, derived via immunoSEQ multiplex PCR, lists solely in-frame clones and lacks some. V and J calls and clone size follow that table, whereas D and trimming were derived from the DNA. The table shows 280,000 or so clones, with under 90% occurring only once. The V and J ends lost 2 bases and 2 bases respectively, with 9 bases between them. The germline CDR1 and CDR2 sequences are MDHEN and SYDVKM. CDR3 size: 14 residues.

Sample: PBMCs or T cells enriched from blood (not recorded which). The chain recombines TRBV28 with TRBJ1-2, with D uncertain. The clonotype was recovered from a woman between 45 and 65 years old who had been exposed to COVID-19. The DNA for the CDR3 is TGTGCCAGCAGTTTAATGGGCCAGAACTATGGCTACACCTTC. This sequence encodes CASSLMGQNYGYTF.